This entry describes one T cell receptor beta chain. This sample was taken from a study of blood T cell repertoires in COVID-19. Overall study context: From the United States, Italy and Spain came samples of acute and convalescent COVID-19. The cDNA or gDNA used as material had been derived from T cells, B-cell-depleted T cells, or PBMCs.

The CDR3 totals 15 residues. CDR1 and CDR2 from the germline V gene are SGHTA and FQGNSA. Trimming at V came to 2 bases and at J to 5 bases, leaving 6 bases not matched to a gene. As processed by the authors: The authors estimated nucleated cell counts from reference gene primer amplification. Libraries were prepared by immunoSEQ multiplex PCR; TCRdb keeps only in-frame clonotypes and omits some of them. That table is the source of V, J and clone size, and D and trimming were worked out from the DNA. The sample has around 310,000 clones, about 88% seen once. Sequencing used peripheral blood. The chain is built from TRBV7-2 and TRBJ2-1; 7 nucleotides agree with TRBD2. This TCR was recovered from a woman in her fifties or sixties with acute or convalescent COVID-19. CDR3 region: CASSLSGVVHNEQFF. For the CDR3, the DNA is TGTGCCAGCAGCTTAAGCGGGGTAGTGCACAATGAGCAGTTCTTC.